This entry lists 24 T cell receptor beta chains sequenced from one sample in a study of beta chain features in type 1 diabetes (dated by TCRdb to between 2017 and 2018). The library was produced with the immunoSEQ multiplex PCR assay. The entire isolated RNA was reverse transcribed using the High Capacity cDNA Reverse Transcription Kit, and thus expressed TCRB transcripts were sequenced. TCRdb took this table from immuneACCESS and kept in-frame rearrangements with V and J called. Such tables lack part of the clones; where checked against another copy, unresolved V genes explain under half of the gap, and the rest is unexplained. The sample has around 500,000 clones on record, about 30% of them singletons. The ten largest account for about 0.065% of the sample. Input material: naive CD4+ T cells from blood. According to the study, the label for this sample's cell subset or site signals: true naive CD4+ T cells. The receptors come from a young man in good health.

The chain uses TRBV30 and TRBJ1-1; a possible D gene is TRBD1 (5 bases). The ends were cut back, 7 bases at V and 3 bases at J, with 9 bases in the middle. Germline V gene sequence: CDR1 GTSNPN, CDR2 SVGIG (reference sequence). This CDR3 contains 11 residues. The CDR3 sequence: CASRRDTEAFF. The CDR3 DNA reads as TGTGCCTCCCGCAGGGACACTGAAGCTTTCTTT.

The sample holds a few counts of this clone. J is TRBJ1-2 and V is TRBV5-4, with D unresolved. The V end was cut by 3 bases, the J end by 3 bases, with 12 bases between. Germline V gives CDR1 SGHNT, CDR2 YYREEE (reference sequence). This CDR3 region has 14 residues. Here the CDR3 DNA reads TGTGCCAGCAGCTCGGCCCGAAGGGACTATGGCTACACCTTC. Its protein is CASSSARRDYGYTF.

This clone appeared a few times. The chain joins TRBV14 to TRBJ2-2; D gene uncertain. V lost 0 bases to trimming and J lost 3 bases, with 11 bases between them. The CDR3 has 16 amino acids. CDR1 and CDR2 (germline): SGHDN, FVKESK. CDR3 DNA: TGTGCCAGCAGCCAAGATAGGAAAAGACACACCGGGGAGCTGTTTTTT. It encodes CASSQDRKRHTGELFF.

This clone was found a few times. The chain joins TRBV29-1 to TRBJ2-1, with 11 positions matching TRBD2. Trimming cost V 5 bases and J 4 bases; bases outside gene matches: 13. In germline, CDR1 is SQVTM, CDR2 ANQGSEA. This CDR3 region has 17 residues. CDR3: CSVTGTSGPKGYNEQFF. CDR3 bases: TGCAGCGTTACCGGGACTAGCGGACCCAAAGGGTACAATGAGCAGTTCTTC.

The rearrangement joins TRBV6-1 to TRBJ2-1; 9 bases align to TRBD1. The ends lost 6 bases at V and 10 bases at J; junction bases unmatched: 4. Germline V gene data show CDR1 as MNHNS and CDR2 as SASEGT. This CDR3 comprises 12 residues. The CDR3 here is CASRDRGLEQFF. Written as DNA, the CDR3 is TGTGCCAGCAGAGACAGGGGGTTGGAGCAGTTCTTC.

A word on this clone: Other DNA sequences within the sample encode an identical CDR3. V and J are TRBV29-1 and TRBJ2-5, with D hard to call. Trimming pared 2 bases from V and 5 bases from J, leaving 6 bases between. The CDR3 length is 11 residues. Germline-derived CDR1 and CDR2 are SQVTM and ANQGSEA. The CDR3: CSVEPRETQYF. The CDR3 coding sequence is TGCAGCGTTGAACCCAGGGAGACCCAGTACTTC.

The chain joins TRBV30 to TRBJ1-1; the D is unclear. The CDR3 spans 12 residues. Germline V gives CDR1 GTSNPN, CDR2 SVGIG (reference sequence). The ends were cut back, 6 bases at V and 0 bases at J, with 8 bases in the middle. CDR3 nucleotides: TGTGCCTGCGACACCATGAACACTGAAGCTTTCTTT. Protein product: CACDTMNTEAFF.

This clone was seen just once. The genes are TRBV5-1 and TRBJ2-1; D not resolved. Germline CDR1 is SGHRS and CDR2 is YFSETQ. This CDR3 region has 14 residues. Trimming cost V 2 bases and J 2 bases, with 8 bases left between them. The CDR3 here is CASSFAEAYNEQFF. CDR3 nucleotide sequence: TGCGCCAGCAGCTTCGCTGAGGCCTACAATGAGCAGTTCTTC.

In this sample, this clone turned up a few times. The chain has TRBV7-8 and TRBJ2-1; 10 bases match TRBD2. CDR1 SGHVS and CDR2 FQNEAQ come from the germline V gene. This CDR3 comprises 15 residues. The junction had 2 bases not matched to a gene; V was cut back by 5 bases and J by 1 base. The CDR3 is CASSLSGRSYNEQFF. CDR3 DNA: TGTGCCAGCAGCCTTAGCGGGAGGTCCTACAATGAGCAGTTCTTC.

The genes are TRBV4-2 and TRBJ2-7; 7 bases match TRBD1. CDR1 is LGHNA and CDR2 is YNFKEQ in the germline V gene. This CDR3 has 15 residues. The J segment lost 3 bases and the V segment lost 0 bases, leaving 5 bases of the junction unmatched. The CDR3 region has the DNA TGTGCCAGCAGCCAAGATCGCAGGGGGTTCTACGAGCAGTACTTC. It codes for CASSQDRRGFYEQYF.

Details on this clone: Other DNA sequences in the same sample also yield this CDR3. The chain couples TRBV4-2 to TRBJ1-1; D is unclear. The CDR3 has 14 residues. The ends were cut back, 0 bases at V and 1 base at J, with 6 bases in the middle. CDR1 and CDR2 from the germline V gene are LGHNA and YNFKEQ. The CDR3 here is CASSQDRGNTEAFF. The CDR3 bases are TGTGCCAGCAGCCAAGATCGAGGGAACACTGAAGCTTTCTTT.

This clone was seen a single time. The V gene is TRBV9, the J gene TRBJ2-5, with unresolved D. The V gene's germline CDR1 is SGDLS and CDR2 YYNGEE. The CDR3 is 13 residues long. Trimming left V 4 bases short and J 5 bases short, with 12 bases between. For the CDR3, the DNA is TGTGCCAGCAGCTGGACCCTAGGGGAGACCCAGTACTTC. As protein: CASSWTLGETQYF.

This chain connects TRBV4-3 to TRBJ2-3; 10 bases align to TRBD1. J gave up 4 bases and V 4 bases, and 11 bases lay outside the gene matches. Germline CDR1 LGHNA, CDR2 YSLEER. CDR3 length: 17 amino acids. CDR3 region: CASSPRPGTGDSDTQYF. CDR3 sequence (DNA): TGCGCCAGCAGCCCGCGACCCGGGACAGGGGATTCAGATACGCAGTATTTT.

The chain employs TRBV5-1 and TRBJ2-5, with TRBD2 identical over 11 bases. CDR1 and CDR2 from the germline V gene are SGHRS and YFSETQ. J was trimmed by 4 bases and V by 7 bases; bases with no gene match: 9. The CDR3 is made up of 15 amino acids. The CDR3 DNA sequence: TGCGCCAGCGTTGAACTAGCGGGAGTCCCAGAGACCCAGTACTTC. As protein: CASVELAGVPETQYF.

This clone has a handful of counts. The V call is TRBV27, the J call TRBJ2-7; 8 nucleotides agree with TRBD2. This CDR3 is built from 13 residues. Germline trimming cut 5 bases from V and 4 bases from J; bases unmatched to any gene: 4. Looked up from germline, CDR1 is MNHEY and CDR2 is SMNVEV (reference sequence). CDR3 in amino acids: CASSESGSYEQYF. In DNA, the CDR3 is TGTGCCAGCAGTGAAAGCGGGAGTTACGAGCAGTACTTC.

This clone appeared a few times. This chain joins TRBV25-1 and TRBJ1-2; D unresolved. The CDR3 spans 15 residues. Germline CDR1 reads MGHDK; CDR2 reads SYGVNS. Trimming took off 3 bases at V and 7 bases at J, with 18 bases between the two ends. The CDR3 protein is CASSDVIGRSVGYTF. The CDR3 DNA reads as TGTGCCAGCAGTGACGTAATAGGACGATCCGTTGGCTACACCTTC.

The chain employs TRBV19 and TRBJ2-7; D is undetermined. CDR1 is LNHDA, CDR2 SQIVND, per germline (reference sequence). V was pared by 0 bases and J by 1 base, with 7 bases between. The CDR3 extends over 14 amino acids. This CDR3 is CASSIEDGSYEQYF. The CDR3 DNA reads as TGTGCCAGTAGTATAGAGGACGGATCCTACGAGCAGTACTTC.

This clone was counted a few times. The chain employs TRBV4-2 and TRBJ2-1; 11 bases align to TRBD2. The CDR3 loop spans 17 amino acids. J was trimmed by 4 bases and V by 0 bases; bases with no gene match: 5. Per germline, CDR1 LGHNA and CDR2 YNFKEQ. CDR3 nucleotide sequence: TGTGCCAGCAGCCAAGAGGCTAGCGGGAGGTCATACAATGAGCAGTTCTTC. This codes for CASSQEASGRSYNEQFF.

This clone has more than one count but fewer than ten. The chain couples TRBV2 to TRBJ2-1; TRBD1 agrees at 8 bases. V dropped 6 bases and J dropped 12; count of bases not matched to a gene: 7. The CDR3 length is 12 residues. Germline loops: CDR1 SNHLY, CDR2 FYNNEI. The CDR3 DNA is TGTGCCAGCAGCTCGGACAGGGCCTGGCAGTTCTTC. It is translated as CASSSDRAWQFF.

The CDR3 region is CASSLGGSGSGYNEQFF. In DNA form, the CDR3 reads TGTGCCAGCAGCTTAGGCGGTAGCGGGAGCGGGTACAATGAGCAGTTCTTC. The gene calls are TRBV7-2 and TRBJ2-1; TRBD2 aligns across 9 bases. The CDR3 extends over 17 amino acids. V dropped 1 base and J dropped 4; count of bases not matched to a gene: 8. Germline CDR1 SGHTA, CDR2 FQGNSA.

V is TRBV10-3 and J is TRBJ2-7; 13 positions match TRBD2. J lost 2 bases, V lost 6 bases, and 1 base had no gene match. CDR1 and CDR2 from the germline V gene are ENHRY and SYGVKD. The CDR3 has 14 amino acids. This chain's CDR3 is CAIRGLAGTYEQYF. CDR3 coding DNA: TGTGCCATCAGGGGACTAGCGGGGACCTACGAGCAGTACTTC.

V and J are TRBV27 and TRBJ2-1; the D gene could be TRBD1 or TRBD2 (6 bases each). Germline CDR1 and CDR2: MNHEY and SMNVEV (reference sequence). This CDR3 region has 18 residues. Trimming pared 3 bases from V and 0 bases from J, leaving 18 bases between. CDR3 sequence (DNA): TGTGCCAGCAGTTTTCGGGGGCCTTACCTGAGCTCCTACAATGAGCAGTTCTTC. It translates to CASSFRGPYLSSYNEQFF.

This clone was counted only a few times. The chain uses TRBV28 and TRBJ1-1; D is perhaps TRBD1 (5 bases). The CDR3 consists of 13 residues. Trimming removed 4 bases from V and 4 bases from J, with 10 bases in between. Per the germline V gene, CDR1 is MDHEN and CDR2 is SYDVKM. This CDR3 is CASSSGGITEAFF. DNA for the CDR3: TGTGCCAGCAGTTCCGGGGGGATCACTGAAGCTTTCTTT.

The sample holds a few counts of this clone. The chain has TRBV5-4 and TRBJ2-5, with D perhaps TRBD1 or TRBD2 (5 bases each). Trimming pared 6 bases from V and 2 bases from J, leaving 14 bases between. CDR3 size: 14 residues. Per the germline V gene, CDR1 is SGHNT and CDR2 is YYREEE (reference sequence). In DNA form, the CDR3 reads TGTGCCAGCAACATTCCGGGGCGACAAGAGACCCAGTACTTC. Encoded protein: CASNIPGRQETQYF.